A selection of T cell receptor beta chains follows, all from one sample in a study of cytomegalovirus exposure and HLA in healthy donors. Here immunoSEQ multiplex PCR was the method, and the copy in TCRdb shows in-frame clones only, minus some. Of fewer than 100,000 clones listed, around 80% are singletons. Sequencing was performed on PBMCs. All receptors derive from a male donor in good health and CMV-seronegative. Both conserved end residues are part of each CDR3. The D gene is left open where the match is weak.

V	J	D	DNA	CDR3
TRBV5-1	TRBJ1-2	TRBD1	TGCGCCAGCACCCCTCCGGGACAGGGCCGTGGCTACACCTTC	CASTPPGQGRGYTF
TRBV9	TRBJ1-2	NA	TGTGCCAGCAGCGGGAAACAGGGCTCTGGCGGCTACACCTTC	CASSGKQGSGGYTF
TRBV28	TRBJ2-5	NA	TGTGTCAGCAGACATAACGGGGGCCAAGAGACCCAGTACTTC	CVSRHNGGQETQYF
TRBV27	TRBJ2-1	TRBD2	TGTGCCAGCATAGCGGGGGACAACAATGAGCAGTTCTTC	CASIAGDNNEQFF
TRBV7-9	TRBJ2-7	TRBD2	TGTGCCAGCAGCCCCCAGGGACTAGCGGGGGAATACGAGCAGTACTTC	CASSPQGLAGEYEQYF
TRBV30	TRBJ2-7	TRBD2	TGTGCCTGGAGTAAAGGCGGGAGGGACGAGCAGTACTTC	CAWSKGGRDEQYF
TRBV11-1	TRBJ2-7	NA	TGTGCCAGCAGCTTAGAATCGAAACTAAATGGTTACGAGCAGTACTTC	CASSLESKLNGYEQYF
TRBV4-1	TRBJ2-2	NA	TGCGCCAGCAGCCGTTATACACCGAACACCGGGGAGCTGTTTTTT	CASSRYTPNTGELFF
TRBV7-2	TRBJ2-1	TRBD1	TGTGCCAGCAGCTTGTACGGACAGGGGTACAATGAGCAGTTCTTC	CASSLYGQGYNEQFF
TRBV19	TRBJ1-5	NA	TGTGCCAGTAGTTCTCCGGGGTCAGTGTCGGATCAGCCCCAGCATTTT	CASSSPGSVSDQPQHF